What follows are 5 T cell receptor beta chains derived from one specimen sequenced in a study of blood T cells in healthy people across ages. Through a sample-barcoded 5' primer and a J-beta primer mix, a second PCR was run for 7 to 11 cycles. TCRdb ran MiXCR on the 5' RACE reads and lists one entry per CDR3 protein. The sample carries approximately 800,000 distinct CDR3 sequences, 46% recorded once. Sequenced material: blood. The receptors here all came from a man at least 80 years old in good health.

The rearrangement joins TRBV4-1 to TRBJ1-2, with a weak D call TRBD1 (5 bases). Trimming removed 4 bases from V and 5 bases from J, with 14 bases in between. The germline V gene encodes CDR1 MGHRA and CDR2 YSYEKL. CDR3 length: 14 residues. CDR3 sequence (DNA): TGCGCCAGCAGCCCTCGAATGGGGCAGTATGGCTACACCTTC. This encodes CASSPRMGQYGYTF.

The rearrangement uses TRBV28 and TRBJ2-1; TRBD2 aligns across 8 bases. The CDR3 loop spans 16 amino acids. CDR1 and CDR2 from the germline V gene are MDHEN and SYDVKM. Trimming took 6 bases from V and 2 from J; bases not matched to a gene: 9. In DNA form, the CDR3 reads TGTGCCAGCAGACGATTCGGGGGGGCCCCCTACAATGAGCAGTTCTTC. This sequence encodes CASRRFGGAPYNEQFF.

The V gene is TRBV28, the J gene TRBJ1-1; 8 nucleotides line up with TRBD1. Germline V gene lookup returns CDR1 MDHEN and CDR2 SYDVKM. V was clipped by 6 bases and J by 5 bases; unmatched bases: 8. The length of the CDR3 is 14 residues. The CDR3 loop is CASRKSGGGTEAFF. CDR3 nucleotide sequence: TGTGCCAGCAGAAAATCAGGGGGCGGAACTGAAGCTTTCTTT.

As for this clonotype: An end of the junction does not agree with germline; a read error may underlie this. V and J are TRBV7-2 and TRBJ2-1; D is possibly TRBD1 (5 bases). The CDR3 contains 14 residues. The V gene's germline CDR1 is SGHTA and CDR2 FQGNSA. The CDR3: CASSVVSTDNGQFF. CDR3 bases: TGTGCCAGCAGCGTAGTGTCGACAGACAATGGGCAGTTCTTC.

This clonotype showed up just a few times. The chain combines TRBV29-1 with TRBJ2-5, with TRBD2 matching over 12 bases. Looked up from germline, CDR1 is SQVTM and CDR2 is ANQGSEA. The CDR3 is made up of 14 amino acids. V lost 6 bases to trimming and J lost 4 bases; unmatched junction nucleotides: 6. For the CDR3, the DNA is TGCAGCGTCCCGACTAGCGGGAGCCTAGAGACCCAGTACTTC. Residues: CSVPTSGSLETQYF.